These 6 T cell receptor delta chains were sequenced from one sample in a study of γδ T cells in repeated Plasmodium falciparum infection. Gammadelta T cells were flow-sorted from PBMC into Vgamma9/Vdelta2+ and Vdelta2-negative populations for bulk analysis. TCRdb re-called the multiplex PCR reads through CATT. This table has around 82,000 delta-chain clones, 1.4% appearing once. The sequencing sample was made of gamma-delta T cells from blood. The receptors stem from a pool of human donors (malaria-infected and uninfected, not separated).

A note on this clone: This is likely an artifact of a read error, given a far larger clone one base away. Other DNA sequences in the same sample also yield this CDR3. The rearrangement links TRDV2 to TRDJ1, with TRDD3 matching 8 bases. The J gene comes from matching the DNA to germline here; TCRdb lacks it. Losses at the gene ends were 0 bases for V and 1 base for J; bases not matched to a gene: 15. The germline V gene has CDR1 GEAIGNYY and CDR2 EKD. The CDR3 spans 19 residues. CDR3 sequence (DNA): TGTGCCTGTGACACCCGTACTGGGGGTTACTCAACCTTCACCGATAAACTCATCTTT. As protein: CACDTRTGGYSTFTDKLIF.

This clone was seen only a few times. The protein held in TCRdb is that of a much larger clone and does not match this DNA's translation at residues 7 and 8, likely because of a read error; the protein shown is translated from the DNA. The chain joins TRDV1 to TRDJ1; perhaps TRDD1 as D (5 bases). Trimming took 1 base from V and 0 from J, leaving 9 bases between them. The CDR3 length is 15 residues. The germline V gene has CDR1 TSWWSYY and CDR2 QGS. CDR3 DNA: TGTGCTCTTGGGGAACAAGAAATGTACACCGATAAACTCATCTTT. It codes for CALGEQEMYTDKLIF.

This clone was found many times. TCRdb pairs this DNA with a much larger clone's protein that differs at residue 3, likely a read error; the protein shown was translated from the DNA. This chain joins TRDV2 and TRDJ2; D perhaps matches TRDD3 (6 bases). The J gene was missing in TCRdb and was found by matching the end of the DNA to germline. The CDR3 is made up of 16 amino acids. In germline, CDR1 is GEAIGNYY, CDR2 EKD. The CDR3 sequence is CARDTKGEALTAQLFF. CDR3 nucleotide sequence: TGTGCCCGTGACACGAAGGGGGAAGCTTTGACAGCACAACTCTTCTTT.

In the case of this clone: This likely stems from a read error, as it lies one base from a far larger clone. Within the sample, other DNA sequences also encode this same CDR3. This chain uses TRDV1 with TRDJ1, with 7 bases aligning to TRDD3. From germline, CDR1 is TSWWSYY and CDR2 QGS. This CDR3 has 21 residues. V was clipped by 1 base and J by 0 bases; unmatched bases: 20. The CDR3 protein is CALGERPRYWGMVRYTDKLIF. CDR3 nucleotides: TGTGCTCTTGGGGAACGTCCGAGGTACTGGGGAATGGTGCGGTACACCGATAAACTCATCTTT.

Notes on this clone: A read error likely explains this, since a far larger clone differs by one base. Other DNA sequences in this sample translate to the same CDR3. The rearrangement joins TRDV1 to TRDJ1, with TRDD3 identical over 8 bases. The J gene, left out of TCRdb, was set here by checking the DNA against germline. CDR1 is TSWWSYY and CDR2 is QGS in the germline V gene. The CDR3 has 14 residues. CDR3 loop: CALGIRPPGSKLIF. DNA of the CDR3: TGTGCCCTTGGGATACGCCCCCCCGGCTCCAAACTCATCTTT.

The sample holds a few counts of this clone. A single base is all that separates this from a far larger clone, so a read error is likely. Other nucleotide sequences in the sample specify the same CDR3. The chain joins TRDV3 to TRDJ1, with TRDD3 matching over 12 bases. Germline CDR1 reads TVYSNPD; CDR2 reads GDNSRS (reference sequence). CDR3 size: 16 residues. In nucleotides, the CDR3 is TGCGCCCGTACCTGGGGGATACGGAGGTACACCGATAAACTCATCTTT. Translated: CARTWGIRRYTDKLIF.